This T cell receptor beta chain was profiled in a study of T-cell memory formation after mild COVID-19. Study-level information: TCR clustering was largely donor specific.

This clonotype has more than one count but fewer than ten. TCRdb re-analysed the 5' RACE reads in MiXCR, keeping a single row per CDR3 protein. This table has around 500,000 distinct CDR3 sequences, approximately 18% appearing once. The clonotype comes from an adult woman who had mild COVID-19 (a few samples of this study predate the infection). Cell type and time point are not known. Sequencing used PBMCs or a T cell subset sorted from them (not recorded which).

CDR3 nucleotide sequence: TGTGCCACCAGCAGAGATCGAGGCTTCGAGCAGTACTTC. As protein: CATSRDRGFEQYF. The rearrangement uses TRBV15 and TRBJ2-7; D gene ambiguous. Germline V gives CDR1 LNHNV, CDR2 YYDKDF (reference sequence). The CDR3 is 13 residues long. V dropped 0 bases and J dropped 6 bases, with 9 bases sitting between them.